Below are 20 T cell receptor beta chains sequenced from a single sample in a study of cytomegalovirus exposure and HLA in healthy donors. The primer mix had 60 Vbeta and 13 Jbeta primers. Measured with immunoSEQ multiplex PCR; TCRdb has only the in-frame clones, and not every one. The repertoire holds some 190,000 clones, with around 80% as singletons. The sample consisted of PBMCs. These receptors came from a girl between 5 and 17 years old in good health and CMV-seropositive.

The rearrangement uses TRBV6-5 and TRBJ1-1; D unclear. The ends were cut back, 6 bases at V and 1 base at J, with 15 bases in the middle. Per germline, CDR1 MNHEY and CDR2 SVGAGI. The CDR3 runs 15 residues. CDR3 sequence: CASRPPAGSNTEAFF. DNA for the CDR3: TGTGCCAGCAGACCCCCAGCGGGGTCGAACACTGAAGCTTTCTTT.

Only one count was recorded for this clone. The rearrangement joins TRBV19 to TRBJ1-1; 10 bases fit TRBD1. Germline assignment: CDR1 LNHDA and CDR2 SQIVND (reference sequence). Unmatched junction bases numbered 4, after V lost 6 bases and J lost 3 bases. This CDR3 is built from 14 residues. The CDR3: CASRRQGADTEAFF. As DNA, the CDR3 is TGTGCCAGTAGGCGACAGGGGGCAGACACTGAAGCTTTCTTT.

This clone was detected only a few times. V gene TRBV5-1 combines with J gene TRBJ1-1; D may be TRBD1 (5 bases). Trimming stripped 3 bases from V and 7 bases from J, with 19 bases between. This CDR3 is 15 amino acids long. Germline CDR1 and CDR2: SGHRS and YFSETQ. CDR3 residues: CASSSQGSGGGEAFF. The CDR3 DNA follows: TGCGCCAGCAGCTCCCAGGGCTCCGGCGGGGGTGAAGCTTTCTTT.

The V and J genes are TRBV30 and TRBJ2-1; 12 nucleotides match TRBD1. V lost 4 bases and J lost 7; bases outside the gene matches: 8. Per the germline V gene, CDR1 is GTSNPN and CDR2 is SVGIG (reference sequence). This CDR3 region has 15 residues. The CDR3 sequence: CAWNSGQGALNEQFF. Here the CDR3 DNA reads TGTGCCTGGAATTCGGGACAGGGGGCGTTAAATGAGCAGTTCTTC.

V gene TRBV10-3 combines with J gene TRBJ2-7; 10 bases are shared with TRBD2. V shed 2 bases, J shed 3 bases, and the junction held 7 bases outside the gene matches. This CDR3 region has 16 residues. Germline loops: CDR1 ENHRY, CDR2 SYGVKD. The CDR3 region is CAISEPSSGSVYEQYF. The CDR3 DNA reads TGTGCCATCAGTGAGCCCTCTAGCGGGAGTGTCTACGAGCAGTACTTC.

This chain joins TRBV4-1 and TRBJ2-7; D remains unclear. From germline, CDR1 is MGHRA and CDR2 YSYEKL. The CDR3 consists of 12 residues. V was shortened by 5 bases and J by 2 bases, with 7 bases between the two germline ends. This CDR3 is CASSSNPYEQYF. The CDR3, as DNA: TGCGCCAGCAGCTCTAACCCCTACGAGCAGTACTTC.

About this clone itself: This sample includes further DNA sequences coding for the same CDR3. The chain employs TRBV15 and TRBJ1-3, with a weak D call TRBD1 (5 bases). This CDR3 is 15 amino acids long. V was shortened by 0 bases and J by 4 bases, with 10 bases between the two germline ends. Looked up from germline, CDR1 is LNHNV and CDR2 is YYDKDF (reference sequence). This chain's CDR3 is CATSRDQGTGNTIYF. In nucleotides, the CDR3 is TGTGCCACCAGCAGAGATCAGGGTACCGGAAACACCATATATTTT.

This clone occurred a few times. The chain recombines TRBV19 with TRBJ2-7; 7 positions agree with TRBD1. The CDR3 length is 13 residues. After removal of 6 bases from V and 2 bases from J, the junction contained 4 bases not matched to a gene. The germline V gene encodes CDR1 LNHDA and CDR2 SQIVND (reference sequence). The DNA of the CDR3 is TGTGCCAGTAGGCTGACAGGGACCTACGAGCAGTACTTC. This translates into CASRLTGTYEQYF.

In its sample, this clone was seen a few times. V usage is TRBV30 and J usage is TRBJ2-2, with TRBD1 matching 9 bases. Germline V gives CDR1 GTSNPN, CDR2 SVGIG (reference sequence). J lost 3 bases, V lost 7 bases, and 3 bases had no gene match. This CDR3 comprises 13 residues. This CDR3 reads CASGQGYTGELFF. The CDR3 region has the DNA TGTGCCTCGGGACAGGGTTACACCGGGGAGCTGTTTTTT.

The chain couples TRBV29-1 to TRBJ2-1, with a possible D match to TRBD1 (5 bases). With 4 bases removed from V and 0 bases from J, the gap between germline ends came to 7 bases. The CDR3 extends over 13 amino acids. CDR1 is SQVTM, CDR2 ANQGSEA, per germline. CDR3 DNA: TGCAGCGTTGGGACACACTCCTACAATGAGCAGTTCTTC. Encoded protein: CSVGTHSYNEQFF.

The J gene is TRBJ2-7, the V gene TRBV2; 10 positions agree with TRBD2. The germline gives CDR1 SNHLY, CDR2 FYNNEI. This CDR3 comprises 15 residues. The ends lost 4 bases at V and 5 bases at J; junction bases unmatched: 8. The CDR3 nucleotides are TGTGCCAGCAGTGGAACGGCTAGCGGGAGCCACGAGCAGTACTTC. Translation: CASSGTASGSHEQYF.

This clone was observed a handful of times. The V call is TRBV9, the J call TRBJ2-7; 14 nucleotides line up with TRBD2. V trimming: 4 bases; J trimming: 2 bases; junction bases outside the gene matches: 17. The CDR3 runs to 20 residues. Germline V gene lookup returns CDR1 SGDLS and CDR2 YYNGEE. CDR3 nucleotide sequence: TGTGCCAGCAGCACCCCGCAGGGACTAGCGGGAGCCGCAGGGGCCTACGAGCAGTACTTC. Encoded protein: CASSTPQGLAGAAGAYEQYF.

The table lists this clone with a few counts. V and J are TRBV7-9 and TRBJ2-3; 7 nucleotides agree with TRBD1. V lost 6 bases to trimming and J lost 0 bases; unmatched junction nucleotides: 6. The V gene's germline CDR1 is SEHNR and CDR2 FQNEAQ (reference sequence). CDR3 size: 15 residues. This CDR3 reads CASSRQGPSTDTQYF. CDR3 bases: TGTGCCAGCAGTCGACAGGGACCTAGCACAGATACGCAGTATTTT.

V and J are TRBV14 and TRBJ1-5; tentatively, D is TRBD1 (6 bases). The V gene's germline CDR1 is SGHDN and CDR2 FVKESK. V gave up 1 base and J gave up 4 bases, with 8 bases separating them. This CDR3 has 14 amino acids. CDR3 in amino acids: CASSQGTDNQPQHF. The CDR3 nucleotides are TGTGCCAGCAGCCAAGGGACAGATAATCAGCCCCAGCATTTT. Full variable domain (rest looked up from reference TRBV14 and TRBJ1-5): EAGVTQFPSHSVIEKGQTVTLRCDPISGHDNLYWYRRVMGKEIKFLLHFVKESKQDESGMPNNRFLAERTGGTYSTLKVQPAELEDSGVYFCASSQGTDNQPQHFGDGTRLSIL.

V is TRBV30 and J is TRBJ2-3, with 10 bases fitting TRBD1. Germline V CDR1 and CDR2: GTSNPN, SVGIG (reference sequence). CDR3 size: 16 residues. The J segment lost 3 bases and the V segment lost 1 base, leaving 7 bases of the junction unmatched. CDR3: CAWSGGDRGLTDTQYF. CDR3 bases: TGTGCCTGGAGTGGAGGGGACAGGGGTTTAACAGATACGCAGTATTTT.

This CDR3 is CSVEGGPARGEQYF. The CDR3 nucleotides are TGCAGCGTTGAGGGCGGGCCCGCCCGAGGCGAGCAGTACTTC. The chain carries TRBV29-1 and TRBJ2-7; possible D gene TRBD2, 5 bases. Germline values: CDR1 SQVTM, CDR2 ANQGSEA. This CDR3 contains 14 residues. Trimming took 3 bases from V and 6 from J, leaving 18 bases between them.

The gene calls are TRBV4-1 and TRBJ2-7; 9 nucleotides line up with TRBD1. CDR1 and CDR2 (germline): MGHRA, YSYEKL. Trimming cost V 2 bases and J 2 bases; bases outside gene matches: 7. The CDR3 consists of 16 residues. The chain's CDR3 is CASSQPRGQGTYEQYF. CDR3 sequence (DNA): TGCGCCAGCAGCCAACCCCGTGGACAGGGGACCTACGAGCAGTACTTC.

This clone was counted between two and nine times. The genes are TRBV6-5 and TRBJ2-4; D is ambiguous. The CDR3 contains 14 residues. Germline V lookup: CDR1 MNHEY, CDR2 SVGAGI. V shed 0 bases and J shed 8 bases, with 11 bases lying between them. The CDR3 DNA sequence: TGTGCCAGCAGTTACTCGATAGAGTCTCACATTCAGTACTTC. Its translation is CASSYSIESHIQYF.

The chain uses TRBV7-9 and TRBJ2-7, with 13 bases that match TRBD2. CDR1 is SEHNR, CDR2 FQNEAQ, per germline (reference sequence). This CDR3 region has 17 residues. V shed 0 bases, J shed 1 base, and the junction held 3 bases outside the gene matches. The CDR3 spells CASSLAKLAGGSYEQYF. As DNA, the CDR3 is TGTGCCAGCAGCTTAGCTAAACTAGCGGGAGGGTCCTACGAGCAGTACTTC. Drawing the rest from reference TRBV7-9 and TRBJ2-7, the complete variable domain is DTGVSQNPRHKITKRGQNVTFRCDPISEHNRLYWYRQTLGQGPEFLTYFQNEAQLEKSRLLSDRFSAERPKGSFSTLEIQRTEQGDSAMYLCASSLAKLAGGSYEQYFGPGTRLTVT.

The sample holds one count of this clone. The genes are TRBV4-2 and TRBJ2-5, with 8 bases aligning to TRBD2. CDR1 LGHNA and CDR2 YNFKEQ come from the germline V gene. The junction had 3 bases not matched to a gene; V was cut back by 1 base and J by 2 bases. There are 15 residues in the CDR3. CDR3 protein: CASSQGAGDQETQYF. CDR3 sequence (DNA): TGTGCCAGCAGCCAAGGAGCGGGAGATCAAGAGACCCAGTACTTC.